This T cell receptor (beta chain) was documented in a study of control samples from healthy donors and cancer patients. V lost 1 base and J lost 1; bases outside the gene matches: 5. CDR3 length: 16 residues. Per the germline V gene, CDR1 is LGHNT and CDR2 is FRNRAP. Sequenced by immunoSEQ multiplex PCR; TCRdb stores in-frame clones only, minus some. The sample holds 250,000 to 300,000 clones, almost 85% seen once. This TCR came from a woman aged 55-69 years with lung cancer. The rearrangement joins TRBV12-5 to TRBJ1-1, with 8 bases fitting TRBD1. Sequenced: PBMCs. The CDR3 nucleotides are TGTGCTAGTGGTTTGGACTGGACAGGGAAGAACACTGAAGCTTTCTTT. Its translation: CASGLDWTGKNTEAFF.